A selection of T cell receptor beta chains follows, all from one sample in a study of Graves' ophthalmopathy and Graves' hyperthyroidism. TCRdb analysed the multiplex PCR reads with MiXCR anew, one entry per CDR3 protein. The sample has over 45,000 distinct CDR3 sequences; about 50% are singletons. The sequenced material came from peripheral blood. These receptors all come from an adult man with Graves' ophthalmopathy. The CDR3 runs from the conserved cysteine through the conserved F or W. Each record gives: clone size, V gene, CDR3 protein. Size values are once, few and many counts, or a class for expanded clones, and some rows have none.

clone_size: .; v_call: TRBV28; cdr3_aa: CASSPHPSYEQYF
clone_size: .; v_call: TRBV9; cdr3_aa: CASSVAGRGRF
clone_size: many; v_call: TRBV20-1; cdr3_aa: CSAFLPGGVYEQYF
clone_size: many; v_call: TRBV5-8; cdr3_aa: CASSDGQNGTPNF
clone_size: many; v_call: TRBV7-2; cdr3_aa: CASSLTGAANYGYTF
clone_size: .; v_call: TRBV5-1; cdr3_aa: CASRAGTVSSYEQYF
clone_size: .; v_call: TRBV15; cdr3_aa: CATSSTGFIRSNEKLSF
clone_size: many; v_call: TRBV6-5; cdr3_aa: CASSYFGQGVGELFF
clone_size: few; v_call: TRBV4-2; cdr3_aa: CASSTTTSPQYF
clone_size: many; v_call: TRBV7-3; cdr3_aa: CASSLGQAGTGELFF
clone_size: .; v_call: TRBV20-1; cdr3_aa: CSARERPSSSYEQYF
clone_size: .; v_call: TRBV9; cdr3_aa: CASSVAGLPVSYRAPYQETQYF
clone_size: .; v_call: TRBV24-1; cdr3_aa: CATSGDRGHNYGYTF
clone_size: .; v_call: TRBV4-1; cdr3_aa: CASSQDGELFF
clone_size: .; v_call: TRBV6-6; cdr3_aa: CAISDIGLIIYEQYF
clone_size: .; v_call: TRBV24-1; cdr3_aa: CATSDRDRGSNQPQHF
clone_size: .; v_call: TRBV7-6; cdr3_aa: CASSLAVGEDTQYF
clone_size: many; v_call: TRBV9; cdr3_aa: CASSVLRGGRTDTQYF
clone_size: many; v_call: TRBV19; cdr3_aa: CASSSRTVNTGELFF
clone_size: .; v_call: TRBV24-1; cdr3_aa: CATSDSPSGRVTDTQYF
clone_size: .; v_call: TRBV19; cdr3_aa: CASSIIGTGVAGGSNTGELFF
clone_size: .; v_call: TRBV15; cdr3_aa: CATRPLAEVGTDTQYF
clone_size: many; v_call: TRBV19; cdr3_aa: CASRNPGQGSGEKLFF
clone_size: .; v_call: TRBV6-5; cdr3_aa: CTSSPTGELYEQYF
clone_size: .; v_call: TRBV5-6; cdr3_aa: CASSAQIGTSGPPYNEQFF
clone_size: .; v_call: TRBV12-3/TRBV12-4; cdr3_aa: CASSKNRIGSTDTQYF
clone_size: many; v_call: TRBV28; cdr3_aa: CASSAPSGNDWDEQFF
clone_size: .; v_call: TRBV6-1; cdr3_aa: CAGCRIGLNTEAFF
clone_size: many; v_call: TRBV6-2/TRBV6-3; cdr3_aa: CASRPTGGALYGYTF
clone_size: many; v_call: TRBV7-8; cdr3_aa: CASSLDRGVGRELFF
clone_size: .; v_call: TRBV6-6; cdr3_aa: CASSYGETYEQYF
clone_size: .; v_call: TRBV5-1; cdr3_aa: CASGLSGAANYGYTF
clone_size: .; v_call: TRBV10-1; cdr3_aa: CASSLRDTGELFF
clone_size: many; v_call: TRBV6-6; cdr3_aa: CASSYVTSGRQETQYF
clone_size: .; v_call: TRBV5-1; cdr3_aa: CASSLGGDTGELFF
clone_size: .; v_call: TRBV5-4; cdr3_aa: CASSRVGSPLHF
clone_size: many; v_call: TRBV4-2; cdr3_aa: CASSQVGPGNYGYTF
clone_size: .; v_call: TRBV20-1; cdr3_aa: CSAGRGFTDTQYF
clone_size: .; v_call: TRBV7-9; cdr3_aa: CACGGLMEKLFF
clone_size: many; v_call: TRBV12-3/TRBV12-4; cdr3_aa: CASTPAWWRMMDTQYF
clone_size: .; v_call: TRBV7-8; cdr3_aa: CASSLLGSEGAGGETQYF